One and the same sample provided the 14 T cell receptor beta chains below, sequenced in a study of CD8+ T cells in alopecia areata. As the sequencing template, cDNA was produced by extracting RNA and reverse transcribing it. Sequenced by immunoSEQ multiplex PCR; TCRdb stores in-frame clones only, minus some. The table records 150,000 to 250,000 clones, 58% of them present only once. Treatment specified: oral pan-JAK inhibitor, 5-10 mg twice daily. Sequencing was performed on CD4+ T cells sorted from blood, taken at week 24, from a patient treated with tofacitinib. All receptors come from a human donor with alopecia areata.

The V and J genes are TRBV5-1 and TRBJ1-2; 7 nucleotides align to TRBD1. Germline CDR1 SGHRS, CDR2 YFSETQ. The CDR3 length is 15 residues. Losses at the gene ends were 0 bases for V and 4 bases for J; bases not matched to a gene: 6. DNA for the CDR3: TGCGCCAGCAGCTTGGAAACTGACAGGGTCTATGGCTACACCTTC. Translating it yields CASSLETDRVYGYTF.

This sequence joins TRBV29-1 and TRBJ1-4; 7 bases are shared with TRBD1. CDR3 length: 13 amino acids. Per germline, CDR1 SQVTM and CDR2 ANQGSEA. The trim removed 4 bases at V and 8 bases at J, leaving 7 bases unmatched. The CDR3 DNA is TGCAGCGTTGTTACAGGGGTAGGAGAAAAACTGTTTTTT. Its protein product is CSVVTGVGEKLFF.

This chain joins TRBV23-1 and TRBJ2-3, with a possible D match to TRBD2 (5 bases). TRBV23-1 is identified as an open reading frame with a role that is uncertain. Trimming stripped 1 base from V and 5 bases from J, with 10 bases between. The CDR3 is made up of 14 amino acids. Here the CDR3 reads CASSQFDGVDTQYF. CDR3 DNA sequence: TGCGCCAGCAGTCAATTTGACGGGGTAGATACGCAGTATTTT.

The CDR3 DNA is TGTGCCAGCAGCTCCCAGGGACAGTATAATTCACCCCTCCACTTT. It yields the protein CASSSQGQYNSPLHF. V gene TRBV7-3 combines with J gene TRBJ1-6, with TRBD1 identical over 7 bases. This CDR3 is built from 15 residues. V dropped 4 bases and J dropped 4; count of bases not matched to a gene: 4. Germline values: CDR1 SGHTA, CDR2 FQGTGA. The variable domain in full, with the rest retrieved from reference TRBV7-3 and TRBJ1-6, is GAGVSQTPSNKVTEKGKYVELRCDPISGHTALYWYRQSLGQGPEFLIYFQGTGAADDSGLPNDRFFAVRPEGSVSTLKIQRTERGDSAVYLCASSSQGQYNSPLHFGNGTRLTVT.

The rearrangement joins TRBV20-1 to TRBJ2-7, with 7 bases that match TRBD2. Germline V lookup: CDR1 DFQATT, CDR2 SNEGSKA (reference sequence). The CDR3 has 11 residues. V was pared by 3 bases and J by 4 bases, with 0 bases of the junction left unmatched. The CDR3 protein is CSARREYEQYF. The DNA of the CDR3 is TGCAGTGCTAGGCGGGAGTACGAGCAGTACTTC.

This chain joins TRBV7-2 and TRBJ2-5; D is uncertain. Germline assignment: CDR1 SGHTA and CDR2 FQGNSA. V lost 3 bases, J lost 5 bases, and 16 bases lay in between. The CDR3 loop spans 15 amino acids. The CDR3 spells CASSFGYTVRETQYF. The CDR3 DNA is TGTGCCAGCAGCTTTGGGTACACGGTTCGGGAGACCCAGTACTTC.

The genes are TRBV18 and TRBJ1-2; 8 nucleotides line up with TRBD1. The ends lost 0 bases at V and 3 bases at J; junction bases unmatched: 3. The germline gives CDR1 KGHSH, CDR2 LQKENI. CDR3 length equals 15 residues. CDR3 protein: CASSPPSGGDYGYTF. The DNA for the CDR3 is TGTGCCAGCTCACCACCGTCAGGGGGCGACTATGGCTACACCTTC.

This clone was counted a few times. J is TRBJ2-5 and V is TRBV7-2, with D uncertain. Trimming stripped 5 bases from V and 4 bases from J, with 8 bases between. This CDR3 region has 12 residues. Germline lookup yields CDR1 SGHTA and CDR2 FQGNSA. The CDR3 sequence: CASSPTVETQYF. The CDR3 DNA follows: TGTGCCAGCAGCCCAACGGTAGAGACCCAGTACTTC.

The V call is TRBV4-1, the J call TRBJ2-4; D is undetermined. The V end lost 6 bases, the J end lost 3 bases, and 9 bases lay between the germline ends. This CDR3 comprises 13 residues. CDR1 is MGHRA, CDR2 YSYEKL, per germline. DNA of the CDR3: TGCGCCAGCAGAGGGATGGACAAAAACATTCAGTACTTC. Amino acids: CASRGMDKNIQYF.

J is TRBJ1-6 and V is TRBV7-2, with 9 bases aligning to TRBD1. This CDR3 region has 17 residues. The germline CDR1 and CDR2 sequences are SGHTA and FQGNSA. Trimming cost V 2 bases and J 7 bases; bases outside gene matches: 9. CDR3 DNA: TGTGCCAGCAGCTTAACAAACAGGGGGCGATCCAATTCACCCCTCCACTTT. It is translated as CASSLTNRGRSNSPLHF.

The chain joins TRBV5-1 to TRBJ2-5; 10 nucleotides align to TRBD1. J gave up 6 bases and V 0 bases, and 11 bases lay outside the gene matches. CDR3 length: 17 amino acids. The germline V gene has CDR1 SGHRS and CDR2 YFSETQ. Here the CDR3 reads CASSLGPTGGSAQTQYF. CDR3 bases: TGCGCCAGCAGCTTGGGTCCGACAGGGGGCTCGGCGCAGACCCAGTACTTC. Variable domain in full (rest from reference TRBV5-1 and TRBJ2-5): KAGVTQTPRYLIKTRGQQVTLSCSPISGHRSVSWYQQTPGQGLQFLFEYFSETQRNKGNFPGRFSGRQFSNSRSEMNVSTLELGDSALYLCASSLGPTGGSAQTQYFGPGTRLLVL.

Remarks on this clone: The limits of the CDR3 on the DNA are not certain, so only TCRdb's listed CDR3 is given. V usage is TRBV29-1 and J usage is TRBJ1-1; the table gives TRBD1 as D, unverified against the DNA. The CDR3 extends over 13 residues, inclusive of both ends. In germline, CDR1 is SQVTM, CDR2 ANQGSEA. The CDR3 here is CSGDSSSGTEAFF.

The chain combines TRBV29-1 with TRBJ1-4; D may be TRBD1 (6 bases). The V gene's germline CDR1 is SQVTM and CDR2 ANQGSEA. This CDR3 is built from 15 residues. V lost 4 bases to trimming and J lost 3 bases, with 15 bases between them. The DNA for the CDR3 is TGCAGCGTTGCCGGGGGCACCACCTCTAATGAAAAACTGTTTTTT. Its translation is CSVAGGTTSNEKLFF.

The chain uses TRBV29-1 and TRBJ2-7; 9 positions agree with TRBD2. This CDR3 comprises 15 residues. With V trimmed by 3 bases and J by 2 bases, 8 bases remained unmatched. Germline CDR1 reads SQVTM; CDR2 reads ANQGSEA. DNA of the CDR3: TGCAGCGTTGAGGGTTTTGCTAGCGGGGCCTACGAGCAGTACTTC. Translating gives CSVEGFASGAYEQYF.